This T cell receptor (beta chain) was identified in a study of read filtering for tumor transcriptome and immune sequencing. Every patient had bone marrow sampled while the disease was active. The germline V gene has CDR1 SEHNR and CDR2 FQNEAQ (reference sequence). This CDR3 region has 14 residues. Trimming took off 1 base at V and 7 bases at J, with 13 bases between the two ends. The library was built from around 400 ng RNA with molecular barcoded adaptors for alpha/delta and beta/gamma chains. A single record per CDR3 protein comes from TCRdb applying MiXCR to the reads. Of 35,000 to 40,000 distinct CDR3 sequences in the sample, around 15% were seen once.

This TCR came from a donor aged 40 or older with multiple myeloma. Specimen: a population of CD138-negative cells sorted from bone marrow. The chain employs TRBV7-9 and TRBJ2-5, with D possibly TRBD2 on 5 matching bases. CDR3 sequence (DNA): TGTGCCAGCAGCTTAGGTGCGGGTAAAGGGACCCAGTACTTC. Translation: CASSLGAGKGTQYF.